In its sample, the clone carrying this T cell receptor (beta chain) was seen once. Sequenced by immunoSEQ multiplex PCR; TCRdb stores in-frame clones only, minus some. The sample yields around 200,000 clones, about 91% seen once. Residents of about two dozen US areas, aged roughly 18 to 95 years, made up the participants. These data belong to a study of blood T cell repertoires in COVID-19. Background on the study: Both acute and convalescent COVID-19 samples were obtained from the United States, Italy and Spain. PBMCs, B-cell-depleted T cells, or T cells provided the cDNA or gDNA that made up the material.

This CDR3 region has 16 residues. With 5 bases removed from V and 7 bases from J, the gap between germline ends came to 21 bases. CDR1 and CDR2 (germline): SGHTA, FQGTGA. The chain joins TRBV7-3 to TRBJ2-1; D remains ambiguous. The specimen sequenced was PBMCs or T cells enriched from blood (not recorded which). The clonotype originates from a woman aged 18-29 years who had recovered from COVID-19. CDR3 residues: CASSPLFYEYRNEQFF. In nucleotides, the CDR3 is TGTGCCAGCAGCCCGTTGTTCTACGAATACCGGAATGAGCAGTTCTTC.